The T cell receptor (beta chain) under discussion was sequenced for a study of vaccination effects on CD4 cells after COVID-19. Across the whole study: Post-vaccine specimens arrived a median 72 days past the second dose.

The ends lost 4 bases at V and 0 bases at J; junction bases unmatched: 6. There are 16 residues in the CDR3. Germline CDR1 LGHDT, CDR2 YNNKEL (reference sequence). This clone was found a few times. Antigen unknown. Regarding the study as a whole: Infection- and vaccine-induced clones contracted markedly late after vaccination.

Expansion with viral peptide pools was applied to antigen-specific CD4+ T cells by the ViraFEST assay prior to sequencing. It was after approximately 10 days of culture that CD4+ T cells were isolated. The vaccine given was either BNT162b2 or mRNA-1273, in two doses. Cultivation was performed at a few million PBMC per well with around 9.3 IU/ml IL-2 and 10 ug/ml peptides added. Cultures had half their medium replaced with IL-2 medium on days 3 and 7. The repertoire was sequenced with immunoSEQ multiplex PCR; TCRdb's copy has only in-frame clones and lacks some. The sample records roughly 59,000 clones, roughly three quarters being singletons.

The sequenced sample was CD4+ T cells from PBMCs cultured with HCoV-OC43 spike peptides, obtained after COVID-19 vaccination. Subset denoted: HCoV-OC43 spike overlapping peptide pool stimulation. V gene TRBV3-1 (or the pseudogene TRBV3-2) combines with J gene TRBJ2-3; 8 bases are shared with TRBD2. This sequence originates from a human donor who received a COVID-19 vaccine. The CDR3 spells CASSLAGGTSTDTQYF. The CDR3 DNA reads TGTGCCAGCAGCCTGGCGGGGGGTACTAGCACAGATACGCAGTATTTT.